Listed here are 14 T cell receptor beta chains from one sample, sequenced in a study of T-cell memory formation after mild COVID-19 (dated by TCRdb to about 2021). Library method: 5' RACE. This sample was sequenced with an Illumina NovaSeq 6000. TCRdb's own reprocessing of the public reads used fastp at Q25 and MiXCR and kept productive beta chains. Each entry is one CDR3 protein sequence, shown with its most common DNA and genes. The sample table records 85,000 to 130,000 distinct CDR3 sequences; approximately 12% of these occur just once. Roughly two fifths of the sample comes from the top ten. Input material: PBMCs or a T cell subset sorted from them (not recorded which). Receptors were obtained from a man aged 18-30 years who had mild COVID-19 (a few samples of this study predate the infection). The sample titles of this study are shuffled in the database, so cell type and time point are left out; the donor was told from shared clones.

This rearrangement joins TRBV29-1 to TRBJ2-5; TRBD2 agrees at 10 bases. Trimming at V came to 3 bases and at J to 2 bases, leaving 3 bases not matched to a gene. CDR1 is SQVTM and CDR2 is ANQGSEA in the germline V gene. The CDR3 has 14 residues. The CDR3 loop reads CSVDLAGGQETQYF. CDR3 coding DNA: TGCAGCGTTGACTTAGCGGGGGGACAAGAGACCCAGTACTTC.

CDR3 in DNA: TGTGCCAGCAGCTTCGAGGGGCCAGGGATTAACGAGCAGTACTTC. It encodes CASSFEGPGINEQYF. This chain uses TRBV7-9 with TRBJ2-7; D assignment may be TRBD1 or TRBD2 (5 bases each). The CDR3 loop spans 15 amino acids. Per the germline V gene, CDR1 is SEHNR and CDR2 is FQNEAQ (reference sequence). Deletions cut 3 bases from V and 5 bases from J, with 17 bases between.

This clonotype was observed at least ten times. The chain links TRBV11-2 to TRBJ2-5; the D is unclear. CDR1 is SGHAT, CDR2 FQNNGV, per germline. The ends were cut back, 3 bases at V and 5 bases at J, with 10 bases in the middle. The CDR3 loop spans 13 amino acids. The CDR3 DNA sequence: TGTGCCAGCAGCTTCTGGGTAGGGGAGACCCAGTACTTC. Amino acids: CASSFWVGETQYF.

This chain links TRBV9 with TRBJ2-1; D is perhaps TRBD2 (7 bases). The V end lost 0 bases, the J end lost 6 bases, and 16 bases lay between the germline ends. CDR3 size: 16 residues. Germline CDR1 reads SGDLS; CDR2 reads YYNGEE. The CDR3 loop reads CASSVEGWGGFNEQFF. The CDR3 coding sequence is TGTGCCAGCAGCGTAGAAGGATGGGGGGGCTTCAATGAGCAGTTCTTC. The full variable domain, in which reference TRBV9 and TRBJ2-1 provide the parts outside the CDR3, is DSGVTQTPKHLITATGQRVTLRCSPRSGDLSVYWYQQSLDQGLQFLIQYYNGEERAKGNILERFSAQQFPDLHSELNLSSLELGDSALYFCASSVEGWGGFNEQFFGPGTRLTVL.

The chain couples TRBV10-3 to TRBJ2-7, with TRBD1 as a possible D gene (6 bases). This CDR3 is built from 12 residues. The germline V gene has CDR1 ENHRY and CDR2 SYGVKD. Trimming left V 10 bases short and J 3 bases short, with 13 bases between. CDR3 region: CATWQGIYEQYF. The CDR3 nucleotides are TGTGCCACCTGGCAGGGGATCTACGAGCAGTACTTC.

The rearrangement joins TRBV7-2 to TRBJ1-5; D remains unclear. The CDR3 has 15 residues. V was cut by 5 bases and J by 7 bases, with 18 bases left in between. CDR1 is SGHTA and CDR2 is FQGNSA in the germline V gene. Here the CDR3 reads CASSLKGRMDQPQHF. As DNA, the CDR3 is TGTGCCAGCAGCCTTAAGGGCAGGATGGACCAGCCCCAGCATTTT.

The rearrangement joins TRBV29-1 to TRBJ1-1; D is ambiguous. The CDR3 has 12 amino acids. The V and J ends lost 6 bases and 1 base respectively, with 9 bases between them. Looked up from germline, CDR1 is SQVTM and CDR2 is ANQGSEA. CDR3 region: CSVRTWNTEAFF. CDR3 coding DNA: TGCAGCGTCCGCACGTGGAACACTGAAGCTTTCTTT.

A note on this clonotype: A read error may be the cause here, since a much bigger clone is one base away. The rearrangement uses TRBV27 and TRBJ2-7, with a possible D match to TRBD1 (6 bases). This CDR3 has 16 amino acids. Germline CDR1 is MNHEY and CDR2 is SMNVEV (reference sequence). V dropped 6 bases and J dropped 2 bases, with 20 bases sitting between them. The CDR3, as DNA: TGTGCCAGCAGCCCTAAGACAGGCAGTCATGCCTACGAGCAGTACTTC. Amino acid sequence: CASSPKTGSHAYEQYF.

There are many counts of this clonotype. The CDR3 region has the DNA TGTGCCAGCAGCCCGGGAGTAAGCAATCAGCCCCAGCATTTT. This gives the protein CASSPGVSNQPQHF. The chain joins TRBV7-9 to TRBJ1-5; no definite D call. Trimming shortened V by 5 bases and J by 1 base, and 9 bases separated the two germline ends. This CDR3 is 14 amino acids long. Germline V lookup: CDR1 SEHNR, CDR2 FQNEAQ (reference sequence).

This clonotype was seen more than once but under ten times. V gene TRBV29-1 combines with J gene TRBJ1-1; D perhaps matches TRBD1 (5 bases). CDR3 length equals 12 residues. The germline gives CDR1 SQVTM, CDR2 ANQGSEA. The V end lost 2 bases, the J end lost 3 bases, and 7 bases lay between the germline ends. As DNA, the CDR3 is TGCAGCGTTGAATCGGGGGACACTGAAGCTTTCTTT. Its protein product is CSVESGDTEAFF.

The V and J genes are TRBV9 and TRBJ1-2; 7 positions agree with TRBD1. Germline CDR1 is SGDLS and CDR2 is YYNGEE. The CDR3 length is 15 residues. V trimming: 0 bases; J trimming: 2 bases; junction bases outside the gene matches: 4. The CDR3 here is CASSVDKQGNYGYTF. CDR3 DNA sequence: TGTGCCAGCAGCGTAGATAAACAGGGGAACTATGGCTACACCTTC.

This clonotype has a handful of counts. The gene calls are TRBV27 and TRBJ1-1, with no clear D. The V gene lost 3 bases and the J gene lost 1 base, with 9 bases spanning the gap. In germline, CDR1 is MNHEY, CDR2 SMNVEV (reference sequence). The CDR3 runs to 14 residues. The CDR3 DNA reads TGTGCCAGCAGTTTGGGTCTGCCGAACACTGAAGCTTTCTTT. Amino acids: CASSLGLPNTEAFF.

The chain carries TRBV6-2 or TRBV6-3 and TRBJ1-5; a weak D match, TRBD1 (6 bases). The ends were cut back, 6 bases at V and 9 bases at J, with 15 bases in the middle. Germline CDR1 MNHEY, CDR2 SVGEGT. The CDR3 sequence is 13 residues long. CDR3 amino acids: CASSWTAQRPQHF. CDR3 nucleotides: TGTGCCAGCAGCTGGACAGCGCAGCGGCCCCAGCATTTT.

This clonotype showed up many times. The gene calls are TRBV7-2 and TRBJ2-5; a weak D match, TRBD2 (6 bases). V gave up 7 bases and J gave up 1 base, with 10 bases separating them. The CDR3 spans 13 residues. CDR1 is SGHTA, CDR2 FQGNSA, per germline. CDR3 amino acids: CASTGLPQETQYF. CDR3 DNA: TGTGCCAGCACGGGACTGCCCCAAGAGACCCAGTACTTC.